This T cell receptor (beta chain) was found in a study of blood T cell repertoires in COVID-19 (dated by TCRdb to 2018 to 2020). Background for the entire study: Samples from collaborators originated in the United States, Italy and Spain and spanned both the acute and convalescent phases of COVID-19. The material from the prospective study consisted of cDNA or gDNA derived from T cells, B-cell-depleted T cells, or PBMCs. Subjects who had been exposed to COVID-19, were actively infected with it, or had recovered from it provided the deeply sampled blood TCRbeta repertoires that made up the dataset. A freely available public database, intended as a resource for researchers studying the immune response to SARS-CoV-2, is where the repertoires were released. The samples were drawn from two sources: the first 160 participants of the ongoing ImmuneRACE study, and 1,254 subjects contributed by 6 global collaborators. Sample metadata almost always included a de-identified subject ID, COVID-19 status, age in years and sex. HLA class I and class II types, where available, came from metadata supplied by the sample provider rather than from assay-based typing.

Clipping removes 4 bases from V and 4 bases from J, with 6 as the unmatched junction base count. The germline V gene provides CDR1 MDHEN and CDR2 SYDVKM. From the cysteine up to the phenylalanine, the CDR3 has a length of 14 residues. The read is trimmed to its CDR3 DNA, 42 bases read in frame from base 1. As for this clone: The antigen it recognizes is unknown. No much larger clone exists at a distance of one base, and base qualities are not known.

What the study reported, not specific to this receptor: The quantity of clinical and demographic metadata differed by source and by participant and was supplied without curation.

Collaborating institutions collected whole blood in K2EDTA tubes following their own protocols. For TCRbeta analysis, collaborator samples were shipped as frozen whole blood, as isolated PBMCs, or as DNA extracted from either sample type. TCRbeta CDR3 regions were amplified from genomic DNA by means of the immunoSEQ Assay, a bias-controlled multiplex PCR. The paper's data handling went like this. Within the assay, amplification of reference gene primers was used to estimate how many nucleated cells each sample contained. To quantify the absolute abundance of each unique TCRbeta CDR3 rearrangement, sequence reads were collapsed and filtered. Productive Simpson clonality was computed per sample as the square root of Simpson's diversity index over productive rearrangements. Not all clones reach the TCRdb copy of this immuneACCESS table, which keeps in-frame sequences only. Checked studies attribute under half of the gap to unresolved V genes and leave the rest unexplained. V, J and clone size derive from that table, while D and trimming were established from the DNA sequence. This sample gives 200,000 to 250,000 clones in total; 84% of them show up just once. The top ten clones comprise about 10% of the sample.

This sequence uses TRBV28 and TRBJ1-2; TRBD1 lines up with 7 middle nucleotides. Sequenced input: peripheral blood. The clonotype comes from a man aged 45-60 years with active or convalescent COVID-19. This receptor has the CDR3 CASSSPDRVYGYTF. The DNA sequence follows: TGTGCCAGCAGTTCACCAGACAGGGTCTATGGCTACACCTTC.